The 6 T cell receptor beta chains given below trace back to one sample, sequenced in a study of blood T cells in healthy people across ages (dated by TCRdb to 2013 to 2016). Receptor libraries were prepared by 5' RACE. Sequencer: Illumina HiSeq 2500. A second PCR of roughly 6 to 11 cycles was run with a J-beta primer mix and a sample-barcoded 5' primer. TCRdb reprocessed the public reads (quality trimming at Q25 with fastp, clone calling with MiXCR) and kept in-frame beta chains. Rows are combined by CDR3 protein, so each entry shows the most common genes and DNA. This sample holds over 950,000 distinct CDR3 sequences; roughly two fifths were observed only once. About an eighth of the sample rests with the top ten. Specimen: blood. The receptors come from a man younger than 35 in good health.

The rearrangement joins TRBV2 to TRBJ2-7; 10 bases line up with TRBD1. Germline trimming cut 8 bases from V and 1 base from J; bases unmatched to any gene: 8. Germline CDR1 is SNHLY and CDR2 is FYNNEI. This CDR3 is 15 amino acids long. DNA of the CDR3: TGTGCCAGCCAATCGGGACAGGGGATATCCTACGAGCAGTACTTC. It is translated as CASQSGQGISYEQYF. Full variable domain (outside the CDR3, taken from reference TRBV2 and TRBJ2-7): EPEVTQTPSHQVTQMGQEVILRCVPISNHLYFYWYRQILGQKVEFLVSFYNNEISEKSEIFDDQFSVERPDGSNFTLKIRSTKLEDSAMYFCASQSGQGISYEQYFGPGTRLTVT.

This clonotype was seen only a few times. CDR3 in DNA: TGTGCCAGCAGGGAATTGGAGGGCTATGGCTACACCTTC. This sequence encodes CASRELEGYGYTF. The rearrangement joins TRBV28 to TRBJ1-2, with no clear D. CDR1 and CDR2 from the germline V gene are MDHEN and SYDVKM. The CDR3 has 13 amino acids. V lost 6 bases to trimming and J lost 4 bases, with 12 bases between them.

The chain uses TRBV7-2 and TRBJ2-2; the D is unclear. V gave up 1 base and J gave up 5 bases, with 11 bases separating them. Germline CDR1 is SGHTA and CDR2 is FQGNSA. This CDR3 has 15 residues. DNA for the CDR3: TGTGCCAGCAGCTTAGAGACTCACCAAACCGGGGAGCTGTTTTTT. This encodes CASSLETHQTGELFF.

The rearrangement links TRBV7-9 to TRBJ1-2, with D tentatively TRBD1 (5 bases). CDR3 length equals 13 residues. Per germline, CDR1 SEHNR and CDR2 FQNEAQ (reference sequence). V lost 5 bases and J lost 8, with 15 bases in between. The DNA of the CDR3 is TGTGCCAGCAGCCTCGGGGCAGGGCAAGGCTACACCTTC. As protein: CASSLGAGQGYTF. The variable domain in full, with the rest retrieved from reference TRBV7-9 and TRBJ1-2, is DTGVSQNPRHKITKRGQNVTFRCDPISEHNRLYWYRQTLGQGPEFLTYFQNEAQLEKSRLLSDRFSAERPKGSFSTLEIQRTEQGDSAMYLCASSLGAGQGYTFGSGTRLTVV.

This clonotype was detected a few times. J is TRBJ1-6 and V is TRBV20-1; 7 positions match TRBD1. Losses at the gene ends were 2 bases for V and 7 bases for J; bases not matched to a gene: 5. CDR1 is DFQATT, CDR2 SNEGSKA, per germline (reference sequence). The CDR3 is made up of 14 amino acids. The CDR3 reads CSARRVQGNSPLHF. The CDR3 DNA is TGCAGTGCTAGAAGAGTACAGGGGAATTCACCCCTCCACTTT.

V is TRBV20-1 and J is TRBJ2-2; the D is unclear. The germline V gene has CDR1 DFQATT and CDR2 SNEGSKA (reference sequence). The CDR3 loop spans 13 amino acids. The germline V and J ends were trimmed by 3 bases and 3 bases, with 8 bases remaining between them. CDR3 bases: TGCAGTGCTAGCCCCACATACACCGGGGAGCTGTTTTTT. Its protein product is CSASPTYTGELFF.